Sequencing of this T cell receptor (beta chain) was carried out in a study of blood T cell repertoires in COVID-19. About the study: Some COVID-19 samples were acute and others convalescent; all came from the United States, Italy and Spain.

This CDR3 spans 14 amino acids. Germline V CDR1 and CDR2: LNHDA, SQIVND (reference sequence). V lost 9 bases and J lost 1, with 15 bases in between. Under the authors' procedure: Nucleated cell counts were estimated from reference gene primer amplification. Assay: immunoSEQ multiplex PCR; the TCRdb copy retains only in-frame clones and omits some. The V and J calls and clone size were taken over from that table, and D and trimming were inferred from the DNA. The table includes around 36,000 clones, about four fifths detected once. The receptor was isolated from a man aged 50 to 59 with acute or convalescent COVID-19. This chain links TRBV19 with TRBJ2-5; TRBD1 might be the D (6 bases). Material: peripheral blood. In nucleotides, the CDR3 is TGTGCCAGCAAGGCCGGACAGTCCCAAGAGACCCAGTACTTC. Residues: CASKAGQSQETQYF.